This entry lists 19 T cell receptor beta chains sequenced from one sample in a study of blood T cell repertoires in COVID-19. TCRdb's copy holds only in-frame clones and misses some; the assay was immunoSEQ multiplex PCR. The table records about 270,000 clones, 85% to 90% of them present only once. Sequencing was done on a sample of PBMCs or T cells enriched from blood (not recorded which). The receptors were sampled from a woman between 18 and 29 years old who had recovered from COVID-19.

The rearrangement joins TRBV20-1 to TRBJ1-1; no clear D. V lost 2 bases to trimming and J lost 6 bases, with 7 bases between them. Germline assignment: CDR1 DFQATT and CDR2 SNEGSKA (reference sequence). The CDR3 extends over 11 amino acids. CDR3 residues: CSARPRAEAFF. CDR3 in DNA: TGCAGTGCTAGACCCCGCGCTGAAGCTTTCTTT.

This rearrangement joins TRBV7-9 to TRBJ2-5; D possibly corresponds to TRBD2 (5 bases). Per germline, CDR1 SEHNR and CDR2 FQNEAQ (reference sequence). CDR3 size: 12 residues. V was trimmed by 4 bases and J by 4 bases, leaving 7 bases between them. CDR3 sequence: CASSSGTETQYF. DNA of the CDR3: TGTGCCAGCAGCTCGGGAACAGAGACCCAGTACTTC. Using reference TRBV7-9 and TRBJ2-5 for the parts outside the CDR3, the full variable domain is DTGVSQNPRHKITKRGQNVTFRCDPISEHNRLYWYRQTLGQGPEFLTYFQNEAQLEKSRLLSDRFSAERPKGSFSTLEIQRTEQGDSAMYLCASSSGTETQYFGPGTRLLVL.

In this sample, this clone turned up once. The chain recombines TRBV19 with TRBJ2-2, with TRBD2 matching 11 bases. Losses at the gene ends were 2 bases for V and 8 bases for J; bases not matched to a gene: 4. Germline V lookup: CDR1 LNHDA, CDR2 SQIVND (reference sequence). The CDR3 extends over 15 amino acids. CDR3 nucleotide sequence: TGTGCCAGTAGTATACTAGCGGGGGGTCTGGGGGAGCTGTTTTTT. Its translation: CASSILAGGLGELFF. The whole variable domain, remainder taken from reference TRBV19 and TRBJ2-2, is DGGITQSPKYLFRKEGQNVTLSCEQNLNHDAMYWYRQDPGQGLRLIYYSQIVNDFQKGDIAEGYSVSREKKESFPLTVTSAQKNPTAFYLCASSILAGGLGELFFGEGSRLTVL.

The chain links TRBV10-1 to TRBJ1-6; tentatively, D is TRBD1 (5 bases). The CDR3 spans 13 residues. CDR1 and CDR2 (germline): WNHNN, SYGVQD (reference sequence). Trimming pared 2 bases from V and 9 bases from J, leaving 8 bases between. The DNA of the CDR3 is TGCGCCAGCAGTGAGGGGGCCGGTTCACCCCTCCACTTT. Its protein product is CASSEGAGSPLHF.

The chain is built from TRBV10-3 and TRBJ1-2; D is unclear. This CDR3 contains 12 residues. Germline V lookup: CDR1 ENHRY, CDR2 SYGVKD. The ends were cut back, 7 bases at V and 2 bases at J, with 8 bases in the middle. CDR3 amino acids: CAINGQNYGYTF. CDR3 in DNA: TGTGCCATCAATGGTCAGAACTATGGCTACACCTTC.

This CDR3 is CASSYTGQQLSYGYTF. CDR3 coding DNA: TGTGCCAGCAGTTACACGGGACAGCAACTGAGCTATGGCTACACCTTC. The chain recombines TRBV6-6 with TRBJ1-2; TRBD1 agrees at 7 bases. The CDR3 is 16 residues long. From germline, CDR1 is MNHNY and CDR2 SVGAGI (reference sequence). The V and J ends lost 2 bases and 4 bases, in that order; junction bases with no gene match: 10.

The rearrangement joins TRBV24-1 to TRBJ2-7, with 7 bases lining up with TRBD1. V was pared by 1 base and J by 3 bases, with 5 bases of the junction left unmatched. CDR1 and CDR2 (germline): KGHDR, SFDVKD. The CDR3 runs 15 residues. DNA of the CDR3: TGTGCCACCAGTGATTTTCAGGGGGAATTCTACGAGCAGTACTTC. It codes for CATSDFQGEFYEQYF.

The V and J genes are TRBV2 and TRBJ2-7; perhaps TRBD1 as D (6 bases). V was clipped by 1 base and J by 5 bases, with 9 bases between them. The V gene's germline CDR1 is SNHLY and CDR2 FYNNEI. The CDR3 extends over 13 amino acids. The CDR3 DNA reads TGTGCCAGCAGTGAAGTAGGGACAAACGAGCAGTACTTC. Its translation: CASSEVGTNEQYF.

The V gene is TRBV27, the J gene TRBJ2-3, with 10 bases matching TRBD2. V gave up 5 bases and J gave up 3 bases; unmatched junction bases: 11. Germline V gene sequence: CDR1 MNHEY, CDR2 SMNVEV (reference sequence). The CDR3 runs to 17 residues. The CDR3: CASSPMERGGLTDTQYF. The CDR3 DNA follows: TGTGCCAGCAGTCCTATGGAGCGGGGGGGGTTGACAGATACGCAGTATTTT.

CDR3 loop: CASSGGTGVPQETQYF. The CDR3 coding sequence is TGTGCCAGCAGCGGCGGGACAGGAGTTCCCCAAGAGACCCAGTACTTC. The chain links TRBV11-2 to TRBJ2-5, with TRBD1 matching 8 bases. The junction had 9 bases not matched to a gene; V was cut back by 5 bases and J by 1 base. Germline V gene lookup returns CDR1 SGHAT and CDR2 FQNNGV. The CDR3 is made up of 16 amino acids.

V gene TRBV15 combines with J gene TRBJ2-7; TRBD1 is a possible D gene (6 bases). Per germline, CDR1 LNHNV and CDR2 YYDKDF (reference sequence). V was shortened by 4 bases and J by 3 bases, with 10 bases between the two germline ends. This CDR3 is built from 13 residues. In nucleotides, the CDR3 is TGTGCCACCAGCACGGACAGCCTCTACGAGCAGTACTTC. It codes for CATSTDSLYEQYF.

The chain is built from TRBV7-8 and TRBJ2-2; 9 nucleotides match TRBD1. Germline V gene sequence: CDR1 SGHVS, CDR2 FQNEAQ. The CDR3 covers 17 residues. The V gene end was trimmed by 2 bases and the J gene end by 6 bases; junction bases not matched to a gene: 10. CDR3 coding DNA: TGTGCCAGCAGCTTAAGGGGCCGGGACAGGGACTCCGGGGAGCTGTTTTTT. Its translation is CASSLRGRDRDSGELFF.

The J gene is TRBJ1-1, the V gene TRBV3-1 (or the pseudogene TRBV3-2), with 8 nucleotides matching TRBD1. Germline CDR1 is LGHDT and CDR2 is YNNKEL (reference sequence). V dropped 1 base and J dropped 4; count of bases not matched to a gene: 11. The CDR3 length is 17 residues. The CDR3 loop reads CASSQVGQGAVITEAFF. The DNA for the CDR3 is TGTGCCAGCAGCCAAGTTGGTCAGGGGGCTGTGATCACTGAAGCTTTCTTT.

In its sample, this clone was seen once. The V call is TRBV12-2, the J call TRBJ1-5; TRBD1 reflects the table's D call only, with no check against the DNA. TRBV12-2 is a known pseudogene. This CDR3 has 14 amino acids. CDR3 residues: CASRFGTAKQPQHF. DNA for the CDR3: TGTGCAAGTCGCTTCGGGACAGCGAAACAGCCCCAGCATTTT.

This sequence joins TRBV15 and TRBJ1-1; D gene unclear. Germline V gene sequence: CDR1 LNHNV, CDR2 YYDKDF (reference sequence). This CDR3 has 14 residues. V lost 4 bases and J lost 1, with 10 bases in between. CDR3 region: CATSKTGWNTEAFF. Written as DNA, the CDR3 is TGTGCCACCAGCAAGACTGGTTGGAACACTGAAGCTTTCTTT.

This clone has only a few counts. The gene calls are TRBV10-3 and TRBJ2-1; D might be TRBD2 (6 bases). Per germline, CDR1 ENHRY and CDR2 SYGVKD. The CDR3 sequence is 12 residues long. The V gene lost 10 bases and the J gene lost 5 bases, with 12 bases spanning the gap. The CDR3 nucleotides read TGTGCCAGCGCCAGGGAGGACAATGAGCAGTTCTTC. Protein: CASAREDNEQFF.

The CDR3 DNA reads as TGTGCCAGCACACCAGGGTCCTCTGGAAACACCATATATTTT. It codes for CASTPGSSGNTIYF. The chain carries TRBV6-6 and TRBJ1-3; D is possibly TRBD1 (5 bases). Germline V lookup: CDR1 MNHNY, CDR2 SVGAGI (reference sequence). CDR3 length: 14 amino acids. With 7 bases removed from V and 0 bases from J, the gap between germline ends came to 10 bases.

The V and J genes are TRBV12-3 or TRBV12-4 and TRBJ1-2, with 7 bases identical to TRBD1. The trim removed 1 base at V and 7 bases at J, leaving 3 bases unmatched. This CDR3 comprises 13 residues. CDR3 protein: CASSLGGGSGYTF. The CDR3, as DNA: TGTGCCAGCAGTTTAGGAGGGGGCTCTGGCTACACCTTC.

CDR3 coding DNA: TGTGCCAGCAGTGACGGGTCCCATGAGCAGTTCTTC. This codes for CASSDGSHEQFF. V is TRBV2 and J is TRBJ2-1; D gene uncertain. The germline gives CDR1 SNHLY, CDR2 FYNNEI. The CDR3 sequence is 12 residues long. Trimming took off 3 bases at V and 8 bases at J, with 8 bases between the two ends.